What follows are 14 T cell receptor beta chains derived from one specimen sequenced in a study of blood T cells in healthy people across ages. Combining a sample-barcoded 5' primer with a J-beta primer mix, a second PCR ran for about 7 to 12 cycles. MiXCR was run by TCRdb on the 5' RACE reads, yielding one entry per CDR3 protein. The data contain under 1,100,000 distinct CDR3 sequences, less than 25% of them singletons. These data are also associated with another study on T cells of mothers and their children.

Sequenced input: blood. Every receptor here comes from a girl aged 2-15 years in good health.

The rearrangement uses TRBV7-9 and TRBJ1-4; the D gene is possibly TRBD1 (5 bases). Deletions cut 2 bases from V and 5 bases from J, with 9 bases between. Germline values: CDR1 SEHNR, CDR2 FQNEAQ (reference sequence). CDR3 size: 14 residues. The CDR3 region is CASSLRGPNEKLFF. CDR3 coding DNA: TGTGCCAGCAGCTTACGGGGACCCAATGAAAAACTGTTTTTT.

Worth noting for this clonotype: An end of the junction differs from the germline gene, which may be a read error. This chain joins TRBV5-1 and TRBJ2-1, with D perhaps TRBD2 (5 bases). The germline V gene encodes CDR1 SGHRS and CDR2 YFSETQ. CDR3 length: 15 amino acids. The CDR3 protein is CAGSLVAGPRGKQFF. Written as DNA, the CDR3 is TGCGCCGGCAGCTTGGTCGCGGGCCCCCGGGGTAAGCAGTTCTTC.

The rearrangement joins TRBV28 to TRBJ2-4; D is unclear. From germline, CDR1 is MDHEN and CDR2 SYDVKM. This CDR3 is 12 amino acids long. V was clipped by 3 bases and J by 11 bases, with 11 bases between them. DNA for the CDR3: TGTGCCAGCAGTTTCAGGATTGGGGTTCAGTACTTC. Residues: CASSFRIGVQYF.

J is TRBJ2-3 and V is TRBV6-1, with 7 bases matching TRBD1. The CDR3 is 15 amino acids. Trimming cost V 0 bases and J 3 bases; bases outside gene matches: 3. CDR1 MNHNS and CDR2 SASEGT come from the germline V gene. DNA for the CDR3: TGTGCCAGCAGTGAAGCGTTCAGGGGGACAGATACGCAGTATTTT. As protein: CASSEAFRGTDTQYF.

V usage is TRBV12-5 and J usage is TRBJ1-5; no definite D call. There are 16 residues in the CDR3. CDR1 and CDR2 from the germline V gene are LGHNT and FRNRAP. V gave up 4 bases and J gave up 0 bases, with 13 bases separating them. CDR3: CASGYVSGYSNQPQHF. CDR3 in DNA: TGTGCTAGTGGTTATGTGTCGGGCTATAGCAATCAGCCCCAGCATTTT.

The chain uses TRBV7-2 and TRBJ2-5; D call uncertain. Matching the DNA end better, TRBJ2-1 makes the J call doubtful. In germline, CDR1 is SGHTA, CDR2 FQGNSA. The CDR3 is made up of 16 amino acids. CDR3: CASSLRVLSSYNEQFF. CDR3 bases: TGTGCCAGCAGCTTAAGGGTGCTATCCTCCTACAATGAGCAGTTCTTC.

This chain's CDR3 is CASSFIPGGFQETQYF. The CDR3, as DNA: TGTGCCAGCAGCTTTATACCGGGAGGGTTCCAAGAGACCCAGTACTTC. V usage is TRBV7-2 and J usage is TRBJ2-5, with 8 bases that match TRBD2. The V gene end was trimmed by 3 bases and the J gene end by 1 base; junction bases not matched to a gene: 7. CDR1 is SGHTA and CDR2 is FQGNSA in the germline V gene. CDR3 length: 16 amino acids.

J is TRBJ2-1 and V is TRBV12-3 or TRBV12-4, with unresolved D. The CDR3 is made up of 11 amino acids. Between the trimmed V and J ends, which lost 7 bases and 3 bases, there was a span of 4 bases. CDR3 residues: CASTDYNEQFF. CDR3 DNA sequence: TGTGCCAGCACCGACTACAATGAGCAGTTCTTC.

The J gene is TRBJ2-5, the V gene TRBV11-2; TRBD2 matches at 7 bases. The CDR3 contains 21 residues. CDR1 and CDR2 from the germline V gene are SGHAT and FQNNGV. The J segment lost 1 base and the V segment lost 5 bases, leaving 25 bases of the junction unmatched. CDR3 amino acids: CASSAPPGASGLPSFQETQYF. The CDR3 nucleotides read TGTGCCAGCAGCGCACCTCCCGGGGCTAGCGGACTGCCTTCTTTCCAAGAGACCCAGTACTTC.

The CDR3 reads CASSKTGLNYEQYF. CDR3 nucleotide sequence: TGTGCCAGCAGTAAGACGGGACTCAACTACGAGCAGTACTTC. V gene TRBV6-1 combines with J gene TRBJ2-7, with D maybe TRBD2 (6 bases). This CDR3 is built from 14 residues. Looked up from germline, CDR1 is MNHNS and CDR2 is SASEGT. The V end lost 5 bases, the J end lost 3 bases, and 14 bases lay between the germline ends.

The chain's CDR3 is CASSLFRHTEAFF. The CDR3 nucleotides read TGTGCCAGCAGTTTATTCCGGCACACTGAAGCTTTCTTT. The chain links TRBV27 to TRBJ1-1, with no clear D. V was shortened by 1 base and J by 3 bases, with 6 bases between the two germline ends. The CDR3 consists of 13 residues. CDR1 is MNHEY and CDR2 is SMNVEV in the germline V gene (reference sequence).

This rearrangement joins TRBV9 to TRBJ2-7; 9 bases fit TRBD1. The CDR3 sequence is 15 residues long. Germline lookup yields CDR1 SGDLS and CDR2 YYNGEE. V lost 0 bases to trimming and J lost 5 bases; unmatched junction nucleotides: 6. CDR3 loop: CASSVGGTGNDEQYF. In DNA, the CDR3 is TGTGCCAGCAGCGTAGGTGGGACAGGGAACGACGAGCAGTACTTC.

V gene TRBV5-1 combines with J gene TRBJ1-4; D gene ambiguous. V was cut by 0 bases and J by 8 bases, with 17 bases left in between. The CDR3 sequence is 16 residues long. Germline CDR1 reads SGHRS; CDR2 reads YFSETQ. The CDR3 loop is CASSLAAVEGYEKLFF. CDR3 coding DNA: TGCGCCAGCAGCTTGGCCGCGGTTGAAGGGTACGAAAAACTGTTTTTT.

This rearrangement joins TRBV15 to TRBJ1-1; D not certain. There are 13 residues in the CDR3. Deletions cut 3 bases from V and 3 bases from J, with 8 bases between. Germline CDR1 and CDR2: LNHNV and YYDKDF (reference sequence). CDR3 residues: CATSRLEDTEAFF. The CDR3 DNA reads as TGTGCCACCAGCAGGCTGGAGGACACTGAAGCTTTCTTT.